One T cell receptor (beta chain) is described in this entry. Its recognized antigen is unknown. Nothing much larger sits one base from this clone, and base qualities are not available. The immunoSEQ Assay, a bias-controlled multiplex PCR, was used to amplify TCRbeta CDR3 regions from genomic DNA. Per the original workflow: Within the assay, amplification of reference gene primers was used to estimate how many nucleated cells each sample contained. To quantify the absolute abundance of each unique TCRbeta CDR3 rearrangement, sequence reads were collapsed and filtered. For each sample, productive Simpson clonality was calculated as the square root of Simpson's diversity index across productive rearrangements. TCRdb limited this immuneACCESS table to in-frame rearrangements with V and J called. A share of clones is missing; checked studies link under half to unresolved V genes, and the rest is unexplained. The V and J calls and clone size were taken over from that table, and D and trimming were inferred from the DNA. This sample gives some 200,000 clones in total; over 75% of them show up just once. Of the sample, 5.9% is held by the ten largest clones.

CDR3 length: 14 amino acids, cysteine to phenylalanine. Only the CDR3 DNA is retained, 42 bases long and in frame from the first base. Germline trimming amounts to 2 bases on V and 10 bases on J, with 10 as the count of junction bases outside the gene matches. The germline V gene specifies SGHRS as CDR1 and YFSETQ as CDR2. Each collaborating institution followed its own protocols to collect whole blood in K2EDTA tubes. For TCRbeta analysis, collaborators shipped samples as frozen whole blood, isolated PBMCs, or DNA extracted from either of those sample types. This entry comes from a study of blood T cell repertoires in COVID-19 (TCRdb year 2020). Turning to the overall study: The collaborator samples originated in the United States, Italy and Spain and spanned the acute and convalescent phases of COVID-19. Where HLA class I and class II types were available, the types were taken from metadata supplied by the sample provider, not from assay-based typing. A freely available public database, intended as a resource for researchers studying the immune response to SARS-CoV-2, is where the repertoires were released. The samples were drawn from two sources: the first 160 participants of the ongoing ImmuneRACE study, and about 1,300 subjects contributed by 6 global collaborators. The prospective study material was composed of cDNA or gDNA derived from T cells, B-cell-depleted T cells, or PBMCs. The sample metadata nearly always contained a de-identified subject ID, COVID-19 status, age in years and sex. The dataset comprised deeply sampled blood TCRbeta repertoires from subjects exposed to, actively infected with, or recovered from COVID-19. What the work shows at the level of the full study, not this receptor alone: The quantity of clinical and demographic metadata differed by source and by participant and was supplied without curation.

Material for sequencing was peripheral blood. This clonotype originated in an older man with acute or convalescent COVID-19. The chain was built from TRBV5-1 and TRBJ2-3, with 7 junctional bases fitting TRBD2. The CDR3 is CASSLTGGSAAQYF. The base sequence is TGCGCCAGCAGCTTAACGGGAGGAAGCGCCGCGCAGTATTTT.